A single sample gave rise to the 29 T cell receptor beta chains below, sequenced in a study of shared clonotypes between healthy human individuals. Some clones are missing from TCRdb's copy, which holds only in-frame ones; the method was immunoSEQ multiplex PCR. Of over a million clones listed, approximately 78% were seen once; the top ten hold more than 0.5%. Sequencing was performed on memory CD4+ T cells from PBMCs. As to subset: CD45RA-negative fraction. Source of these receptors: a man in his late teens or twenties in good health. Some clones in this sample may be carry-over from other donors' samples.

J is TRBJ2-2 and V is TRBV5-1; D call uncertain. Per germline, CDR1 SGHRS and CDR2 YFSETQ. This CDR3 comprises 14 residues. Trimming took off 2 bases at V and 3 bases at J, with 8 bases between the two ends. CDR3 sequence: CASSFVRDTGELFF. In DNA, the CDR3 is TGCGCCAGCAGCTTTGTTCGGGACACCGGGGAGCTGTTTTTT.

CDR3: CASKAGLANTGELFF. As DNA, the CDR3 is TGTGCCAGCAAGGCGGGACTAGCGAACACCGGGGAGCTGTTTTTT. V is TRBV6-1 and J is TRBJ2-2, with TRBD2 matching 8 bases. CDR1 is MNHNS, CDR2 SASEGT, per germline. The junction had 4 bases not matched to a gene; V was cut back by 7 bases and J by 0 bases. The CDR3 has 15 amino acids.

With respect to this clone: Other DNA sequences within the sample encode an identical CDR3. This rearrangement joins TRBV28 to TRBJ2-5; D gene ambiguous. V was clipped by 3 bases and J by 5 bases, with 7 bases between them. Per germline, CDR1 MDHEN and CDR2 SYDVKM. This CDR3 region has 12 residues. The CDR3 spells CASSLNRETQYF. As DNA, the CDR3 is TGTGCCAGCAGTTTGAACCGGGAGACCCAGTACTTC.

The chain joins TRBV5-4 to TRBJ2-1, with 12 bases identical to TRBD2. Trimming at V came to 3 bases and at J to 8 bases, leaving 18 bases not matched to a gene. The CDR3 sequence is 19 residues long. From germline, CDR1 is SGHNT and CDR2 YYREEE (reference sequence). CDR3 bases: TGTGCCAGCAGCTCCTTCACTGGACTAGCGGGGCCGAACCGGGATGAGCAGTTCTTC. Its translation: CASSSFTGLAGPNRDEQFF.

Concerning this clone itself: A single base is all that separates this from a far larger clone, so a read error is likely. Other DNA sequences in this sample translate to the same CDR3. The chain couples TRBV7-8 to TRBJ1-1; tentative D call: TRBD1 (5 bases). This CDR3 region has 13 residues. The V end lost 4 bases, the J end lost 2 bases, and 8 bases lay between the germline ends. Germline values: CDR1 SGHVS, CDR2 FQNEAQ. The CDR3 DNA follows: TGTGCCAGCAGCTCACAGGTTAACACTGAAGCTTTCTTT. Protein sequence: CASSSQVNTEAFF.

The chain has TRBV19 and TRBJ1-5; 8 bases fit TRBD1. The CDR3 is made up of 14 amino acids. V shed 8 bases, J shed 6 bases, and the junction held 9 bases outside the gene matches. Germline V gene sequence: CDR1 LNHDA, CDR2 SQIVND (reference sequence). CDR3 bases: TGTGCCAGTTGGGGGACAGGTTATCGTCAGCCCCAGCATTTT. Its translation: CASWGTGYRQPQHF.

The V call is TRBV19, the J call TRBJ2-2; D is possibly TRBD1 or TRBD2 (6 bases each). The CDR3 is 17 amino acids. Trimming left V 5 bases short and J 0 bases short, with 16 bases between. Germline V gene lookup returns CDR1 LNHDA and CDR2 SQIVND (reference sequence). CDR3: CASSDPRGPSNTGELFF. As DNA, the CDR3 is TGTGCCAGTAGTGACCCCCGGGGGCCCTCGAACACCGGGGAGCTGTTTTTT.

The CDR3 nucleotides read TGTGCCAGCACCAGCGGACAGCCCTTTTATGGCTACACCTTC. It yields the protein CASTSGQPFYGYTF. V usage is TRBV28 and J usage is TRBJ1-2; D might be TRBD1 (6 bases). The CDR3 is made up of 14 amino acids. The germline V gene has CDR1 MDHEN and CDR2 SYDVKM. V lost 7 bases, J lost 5 bases, and 17 bases lay in between.

For this clone: This sample includes further DNA sequences coding for the same CDR3. This chain links TRBV7-6 with TRBJ1-3, with D maybe TRBD1 (5 bases). With 1 base removed from V and 2 bases from J, the gap between germline ends came to 9 bases. This CDR3 is 15 amino acids long. The germline V gene encodes CDR1 SGHVS and CDR2 FNYEAQ. The CDR3 here is CASSLGGTAGNTIYF. As DNA, the CDR3 is TGTGCCAGCAGCTTAGGAGGGACTGCTGGAAACACCATATATTTT.

The V and J genes are TRBV18 and TRBJ1-5, with 8 bases aligning to TRBD1. Losses at the gene ends were 4 bases for V and 5 bases for J; bases not matched to a gene: 4. CDR1 is KGHSH and CDR2 is LQKENI in the germline V gene. The length of the CDR3 is 14 residues. This CDR3 is CASSLQGADQPQHF. The CDR3 region has the DNA TGTGCCAGCTCACTTCAGGGGGCGGATCAGCCCCAGCATTTT. The variable domain in full, with the rest retrieved from reference TRBV18 and TRBJ1-5, is NAGVMQNPRHLVRRRGQEARLRCSPMKGHSHVYWYRQLPEEGLKFMVYLQKENIIDESGMPKERFSAEFPKEGPSILRIQQVVRGDSAAYFCASSLQGADQPQHFGDGTRLSIL.

This clone has just a few counts. The rearrangement joins TRBV5-5 to TRBJ1-2, with D tentatively TRBD1 (6 bases). CDR1 is SGHKS and CDR2 is YYEKEE in the germline V gene (reference sequence). Trimming pared 4 bases from V and 4 bases from J, leaving 11 bases between. This CDR3 has 13 residues. CDR3 sequence: CASSPDSLYGYTF. The CDR3 DNA reads as TGTGCCAGCAGCCCGGACAGCCTCTATGGCTACACCTTC. The whole variable domain, remainder taken from reference TRBV5-5 and TRBJ1-2, is DAGVTQSPTHLIKTRGQQVTLRCSPISGHKSVSWYQQVLGQGPQFIFQYYEKEERGRGNFPDRFSARQFPNYSSELNVNALLLGDSALYLCASSPDSLYGYTFGSGTRLTVV.

The chain recombines TRBV6-5 with TRBJ1-5; D is possibly TRBD1 (5 bases). V dropped 7 bases and J dropped 0 bases, with 13 bases sitting between them. CDR1 and CDR2 (germline): MNHEY, SVGAGI. The CDR3 totals 15 residues. The CDR3 DNA reads as TGTGCCAGCATCCTAGACAGTTATAGCAATCAGCCCCAGCATTTT. This gives the protein CASILDSYSNQPQHF.

The gene calls are TRBV28 and TRBJ2-5, with 15 bases that match TRBD2. V trimming: 4 bases; J trimming: 6 bases; junction bases outside the gene matches: 9. The CDR3 sequence is 17 residues long. Germline lookup yields CDR1 MDHEN and CDR2 SYDVKM. CDR3 loop: CASSYGLAGGPAKTQYF. In DNA, the CDR3 is TGTGCCAGCAGTTATGGACTAGCGGGAGGGCCCGCGAAGACCCAGTACTTC.

At least ten counts were recorded for this clone. Relative to the germline gene, one junction end is altered; a read error may explain this. The chain recombines TRBV28 with TRBJ2-7, with D perhaps assigned TRBD1 or TRBD2 (5 bases each). The CDR3 sequence is 12 residues long. CDR1 is MDHEN, CDR2 SYDVKM, per germline. The CDR3 DNA reads as TGTGCCAGCAGTTTCTCCGGGACCCGGGCCTTCTTC. Its translation is CASSFSGTRAFF.

This chain links TRBV5-1 with TRBJ2-7, with 9 bases aligning to TRBD1. V shed 4 bases, J shed 5 bases, and the junction held 7 bases outside the gene matches. This CDR3 comprises 14 residues. Germline CDR1 SGHRS, CDR2 YFSETQ. CDR3 region: CASSPRQGVHEQYF. The CDR3 DNA sequence: TGCGCCAGCAGCCCCCGACAGGGGGTCCACGAGCAGTACTTC.

The chain is built from TRBV15 and TRBJ1-2, with D tentatively TRBD1 (5 bases). Germline V gene data show CDR1 as LNHNV and CDR2 as YYDKDF (reference sequence). The CDR3 has 14 residues. V lost 8 bases and J lost 6, with 19 bases in between. The CDR3 is CATSYRRGVNGYTF. In DNA form, the CDR3 reads TGTGCCACCTCTTACCGACGGGGGGTCAATGGCTACACCTTC.

This chain joins TRBV5-1 and TRBJ1-2; 7 positions agree with TRBD1. The CDR3 runs to 13 residues. Germline loops: CDR1 SGHRS, CDR2 YFSETQ. J was trimmed by 3 bases and V by 4 bases; bases with no gene match: 3. The chain's CDR3 is CASSRTGDYGYTF. The CDR3 DNA reads TGCGCCAGCAGCCGCACAGGGGACTATGGCTACACCTTC.

This rearrangement joins TRBV2 to TRBJ2-2; 9 bases agree with TRBD1. The J segment lost 1 base and the V segment lost 5 bases, leaving 14 bases of the junction unmatched. The germline gives CDR1 SNHLY, CDR2 FYNNEI. The CDR3 runs to 19 residues. This CDR3 is CASSPSWYETGGNTGELFF. In nucleotides, the CDR3 is TGTGCCAGCAGTCCGTCTTGGTATGAGACAGGGGGGAACACCGGGGAGCTGTTTTTT.

The chain uses TRBV7-3 and TRBJ2-7; no reliable D call. The CDR3 is made up of 13 amino acids. CDR1 and CDR2 (germline): SGHTA, FQGTGA. V lost 1 base and J 6 bases, leaving 10 bases between the germline ends. CDR3 sequence reads: CASSLKVSFEQYF. The CDR3 DNA reads TGTGCCAGCAGCTTAAAGGTCAGCTTCGAGCAGTACTTC.

The count of this clone is one. The chain carries TRBV7-3 and TRBJ2-1; a weak D match, TRBD2 (7 bases). Between the trimmed V and J ends, which lost 2 bases and 3 bases, there was a span of 11 bases. Germline-derived CDR1 and CDR2 are SGHTA and FQGTGA. This CDR3 comprises 15 residues. The DNA of the CDR3 is TGTGCCAGCAGCTTAGGGAGGGGGATCTACAATGAGCAGTTCTTC. Translation: CASSLGRGIYNEQFF.

This chain joins TRBV7-2 and TRBJ2-7; 7 nucleotides line up with TRBD1. The CDR3 spans 14 residues. V was clipped by 5 bases and J by 0 bases; unmatched bases: 4. Germline assignment: CDR1 SGHTA and CDR2 FQGNSA. The CDR3 loop reads CASSQYRGSYEQYF. The CDR3 DNA follows: TGTGCCAGCAGCCAGTACAGGGGCTCCTACGAGCAGTACTTC.

About this clone: Additional DNA sequences in this sample encode the identical CDR3. This chain joins TRBV7-3 and TRBJ2-2; D might be TRBD2 (5 bases). Germline V CDR1 and CDR2: SGHTA, FQGTGA. The CDR3 spans 14 residues. The V end was cut by 5 bases, the J end by 2 bases, with 9 bases between. Here the CDR3 DNA reads TGTGCCAGCAGCCTCGAGGGCAACACCGGGGAGCTGTTTTTT. Protein product: CASSLEGNTGELFF.

The J gene is TRBJ2-5, the V gene TRBV5-1, with D possibly being TRBD1 or TRBD2 (5 bases each). This CDR3 region has 13 residues. Germline CDR1 SGHRS, CDR2 YFSETQ. The V end lost 4 bases, the J end lost 3 bases, and 10 bases lay between the germline ends. CDR3 nucleotide sequence: TGCGCCAGCAGCACAGGACTTAAAGAGACCCAGTACTTC. Translated: CASSTGLKETQYF.

V gene TRBV28 combines with J gene TRBJ1-2; no reliable D call. The germline gives CDR1 MDHEN, CDR2 SYDVKM. The CDR3 contains 12 residues. V lost 2 bases to trimming and J lost 8 bases, with 9 bases between them. The CDR3 spells CASSLIHRGYTF. DNA of the CDR3: TGTGCCAGCAGTTTAATCCATAGGGGCTACACCTTC.

V usage is TRBV7-2 and J usage is TRBJ2-5; D ambiguous. Germline V gives CDR1 SGHTA, CDR2 FQGNSA. The CDR3 length is 13 residues. The V and J ends lost 5 bases and 1 base respectively, with 8 bases between them. This CDR3 reads CASSGDGQETQYF. CDR3 coding DNA: TGTGCCAGCAGCGGAGACGGCCAAGAGACCCAGTACTTC.

CDR3 nucleotide sequence: TGTGCCAGCAACCTAGCGGGCTACAATGAGCAGTTCTTC. Protein: CASNLAGYNEQFF. The chain employs TRBV6-6 and TRBJ2-1, with 8 bases identical to TRBD2. CDR1 is MNHNY and CDR2 is SVGAGI in the germline V gene (reference sequence). Germline trimming cut 7 bases from V and 3 bases from J; bases unmatched to any gene: 2. CDR3 length: 13 amino acids.

Points on this clone: The same CDR3 is also encoded by other DNA sequences in this sample. The chain employs TRBV5-5 and TRBJ2-7, with D maybe TRBD2 (5 bases). Per the germline V gene, CDR1 is SGHKS and CDR2 is YYEKEE (reference sequence). The V gene lost 1 base and the J gene lost 4 bases, with 9 bases spanning the gap. This CDR3 is built from 13 residues. The CDR3 coding sequence is TGTGCCAGCAGCTTGCTCGGGATTTACGAGCAGTACTTC. Protein sequence: CASSLLGIYEQYF.

This clone was counted a single time. The sample holds other DNA sequences that translate to the same CDR3. V gene TRBV7-9 combines with J gene TRBJ1-1; D is undetermined. This CDR3 has 13 residues. V lost 1 base, J lost 4 bases, and 7 bases lay in between. Germline V gene lookup returns CDR1 SEHNR and CDR2 FQNEAQ (reference sequence). CDR3 sequence reads: CASSLVLVTEAFF. CDR3 coding DNA: TGTGCCAGCAGCTTAGTATTAGTCACTGAAGCTTTCTTT.

This chain uses TRBV11-2 with TRBJ2-2; 10 nucleotides align to TRBD1. With 3 bases clipped from V and 4 bases from J, the junction kept 2 bases outside the gene matches. This CDR3 has 15 residues. Germline assignment: CDR1 SGHAT and CDR2 FQNNGV. CDR3 coding DNA: TGTGCCAGCAGCTTGGGGACAGGGGTCACCGGGGAGCTGTTTTTT. Translation gives CASSLGTGVTGELFF.